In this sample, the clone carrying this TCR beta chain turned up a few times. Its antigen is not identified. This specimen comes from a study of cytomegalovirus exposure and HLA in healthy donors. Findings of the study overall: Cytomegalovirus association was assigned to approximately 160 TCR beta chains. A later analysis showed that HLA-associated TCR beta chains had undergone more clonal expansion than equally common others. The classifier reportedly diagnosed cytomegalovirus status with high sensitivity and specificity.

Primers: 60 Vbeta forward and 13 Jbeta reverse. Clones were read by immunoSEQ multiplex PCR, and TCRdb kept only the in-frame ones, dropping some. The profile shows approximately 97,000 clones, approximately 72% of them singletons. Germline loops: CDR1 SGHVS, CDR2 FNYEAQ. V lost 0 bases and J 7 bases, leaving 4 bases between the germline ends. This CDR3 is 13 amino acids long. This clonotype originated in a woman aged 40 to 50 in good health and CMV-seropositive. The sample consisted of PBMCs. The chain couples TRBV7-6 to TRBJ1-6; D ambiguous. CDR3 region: CASSLAANSPLHF. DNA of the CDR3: TGTGCCAGCAGCTTAGCGGCCAATTCACCCCTCCACTTT.